This entry features one T cell receptor (beta chain) sequence. Its antigen remains unidentified. These data come from a study of T cell repertoires in cytomegalovirus infection. The CDR3 sequence is 14 residues long. The V gene lost 9 bases and the J gene lost 5 bases, with 16 bases spanning the gap. Germline V lookup: CDR1 SGHTA, CDR2 FQGTGA. MiXCR, run by TCRdb on the reads, gives a single entry per CDR3 protein. The data contain approximately 910,000 distinct CDR3 sequences, about 33% of them singletons. Sequencing used cultured CD8+ T cells from PBMCs, obtained from culture after CMV antigen stimulation. The J gene is TRBJ2-2, the V gene TRBV7-3; perhaps D is TRBD1 or TRBD2 (5 bases each). The source of this sequence is a human donor in good health (CMV status not recorded). Some clones in this sample may be carry-over from other donors' samples. The CDR3 loop reads CASGTPLRTGELFF. CDR3 DNA: TGTGCCAGTGGGACCCCCTTAAGGACCGGGGAGCTGTTTTTT.